This note documents a single T cell receptor (beta chain) sequence. Its cognate antigen is unknown. The data stem from a study of T-cell memory formation after mild COVID-19. On the study more broadly: Clusters were largely donor specific. Study-wide points: Pre-infection memory held some responding clones, suggesting pre-existing cross-reactive T cells responded. CD4+ bias marked clones expanding day 15 to 37, unlike balanced contracting clones. The authors left the SARS-CoV-2 specificity of second-wave clones peaking on day 37 unconfirmed.

MiXCR, applied by TCRdb to the 5' RACE reads, yields one record per CDR3 protein. The sample carries under 200,000 distinct CDR3 sequences, 10% to 15% recorded once. Sequenced: PBMCs or a T cell subset sorted from them (not recorded which). The receptor was derived from a young man who had mild COVID-19 (a few samples of this study predate the infection). Cell type and time point are not known.

CDR3 protein: CASSQTSDYQETQYF. The CDR3, as DNA: TGTGCCAGCTCACAAACCTCGGACTACCAAGAGACCCAGTACTTC. The chain couples TRBV18 to TRBJ2-5; possibly TRBD2 for D (5 bases). CDR3 length equals 15 residues. CDR1 is KGHSH, CDR2 LQKENI, per germline. The V and J ends lost 4 bases and 0 bases respectively, with 12 bases between them.